This entry lists 9 T cell receptor beta chains sequenced from one sample in a study of cytomegalovirus exposure and HLA in healthy donors. With 60 Vbeta and 13 Jbeta primers, the PCR was carried out. The repertoire was sequenced with immunoSEQ multiplex PCR; TCRdb's copy has only in-frame clones and lacks some. The table shows approximately 91,000 clones, with 69% occurring only once. Source material: PBMCs. The source of these receptors is a female donor in good health and CMV-seronegative.

The rearrangement joins TRBV2 to TRBJ2-1; the match to TRBD2 covers 10 bases. CDR1 is SNHLY and CDR2 is FYNNEI in the germline V gene. This CDR3 is 15 amino acids long. V lost 6 bases and J lost 1; bases outside the gene matches: 3. DNA for the CDR3: TGTGCCAGCAGCACAGCGGGAGGGTCCTACAATGAGCAGTTCTTC. Protein product: CASSTAGGSYNEQFF. Complete variable domain (other parts from reference TRBV2 and TRBJ2-1): EPEVTQTPSHQVTQMGQEVILRCVPISNHLYFYWYRQILGQKVEFLVSFYNNEISEKSEIFDDQFSVERPDGSNFTLKIRSTKLEDSAMYFCASSTAGGSYNEQFFGPGTRLTVL.

The genes are TRBV30 and TRBJ1-3; tentative D call: TRBD1 (6 bases). V was trimmed by 7 bases and J by 0 bases, leaving 13 bases between them. This CDR3 region has 14 residues. CDR1 and CDR2 from the germline V gene are GTSNPN and SVGIG (reference sequence). In nucleotides, the CDR3 is TGTGCCTCTACAGGGTTCGGCTCTGGAAACACCATATATTTT. It codes for CASTGFGSGNTIYF.

The CDR3 DNA reads as TGCGCCAGCAGCTTGGGTACCGGGGGAGAGAATCAGCCCCAGCATTTT. This sequence encodes CASSLGTGGENQPQHF. The chain is built from TRBV5-1 and TRBJ1-5; TRBD1 is a possible D gene (5 bases). Between the trimmed V and J ends, which lost 0 bases and 4 bases, there was a span of 14 bases. Germline V CDR1 and CDR2: SGHRS, YFSETQ. CDR3 length equals 16 residues. Combining the CDR3 with reference TRBV5-1 and TRBJ1-5 gives the whole variable domain KAGVTQTPRYLIKTRGQQVTLSCSPISGHRSVSWYQQTPGQGLQFLFEYFSETQRNKGNFPGRFSGRQFSNSRSEMNVSTLELGDSALYLCASSLGTGGENQPQHFGDGTRLSIL.

The chain has TRBV9 and TRBJ1-1, with 7 bases identical to TRBD1. This CDR3 is 14 amino acids long. Trimming cost V 3 bases and J 10 bases; bases outside gene matches: 12. CDR1 is SGDLS, CDR2 YYNGEE, per germline. The CDR3 sequence: CASSAGQFPGGAFF. The CDR3 DNA reads TGTGCCAGCAGCGCGGGACAGTTTCCCGGGGGAGCTTTCTTT.

This rearrangement joins TRBV30 to TRBJ1-3; D unresolved. The CDR3 has 14 residues. The V gene lost 3 bases and the J gene lost 0 bases, with 9 bases spanning the gap. Germline-derived CDR1 and CDR2 are GTSNPN and SVGIG (reference sequence). The CDR3 DNA sequence: TGTGCCTGGAGCCCGGGGTACTCTGGAAACACCATATATTTT. It is translated as CAWSPGYSGNTIYF. The full variable domain, completed using reference TRBV30 and TRBJ1-3, is SQTIHQWPATLVQPVGSPLSLECTVEGTSNPNLYWYRQAAGRGLQLLFYSVGIGQISSEVPQNLSASRPQDRQFILSSKKLLLSDSGFYLCAWSPGYSGNTIYFGEGSWLTVV.

J is TRBJ1-3 and V is TRBV5-1; D might be TRBD1 (6 bases). The germline CDR1 and CDR2 sequences are SGHRS and YFSETQ. The V and J ends lost 2 bases and 8 bases respectively, with 14 bases between them. This CDR3 has 14 residues. This CDR3 reads CASSFSGVRDTIYF. The DNA for the CDR3 is TGCGCCAGCAGCTTTTCAGGGGTCAGAGACACCATATATTTT. Using reference TRBV5-1 and TRBJ1-3 for the parts outside the CDR3, the full variable domain is KAGVTQTPRYLIKTRGQQVTLSCSPISGHRSVSWYQQTPGQGLQFLFEYFSETQRNKGNFPGRFSGRQFSNSRSEMNVSTLELGDSALYLCASSFSGVRDTIYFGEGSWLTVV.

The rearrangement joins TRBV19 to TRBJ2-7; TRBD1 matches at 7 bases. V trimming: 10 bases; J trimming: 2 bases; junction bases outside the gene matches: 11. Germline-derived CDR1 and CDR2 are LNHDA and SQIVND (reference sequence). The CDR3 has 14 amino acids. The CDR3 region has the DNA TGTGCCACCCAAGGGGGCTTTGGCCCCTACGAGCAGTACTTC. Amino acid sequence: CATQGGFGPYEQYF.

This sequence joins TRBV14 and TRBJ1-1; possibly TRBD1 for D (5 bases). V lost 0 bases, J lost 4 bases, and 21 bases lay in between. Germline V gene lookup returns CDR1 SGHDN and CDR2 FVKESK. This CDR3 is built from 18 residues. Here the CDR3 DNA reads TGTGCCAGCAGCCAAGATGCCTGGGAAGCCCGGGGGAGCACTGAAGCTTTCTTT. Protein: CASSQDAWEARGSTEAFF.

This clone was seen just once. The chain is built from TRBV9 and TRBJ2-2; D not certain. CDR1 is SGDLS, CDR2 YYNGEE, per germline. This CDR3 has 12 residues. V dropped 3 bases and J dropped 7 bases, with 7 bases sitting between them. In DNA form, the CDR3 reads TGTGCCAGCAGCGCCCGCGTCGGGGAGCTGTTTTTT. Translation: CASSARVGELFF.